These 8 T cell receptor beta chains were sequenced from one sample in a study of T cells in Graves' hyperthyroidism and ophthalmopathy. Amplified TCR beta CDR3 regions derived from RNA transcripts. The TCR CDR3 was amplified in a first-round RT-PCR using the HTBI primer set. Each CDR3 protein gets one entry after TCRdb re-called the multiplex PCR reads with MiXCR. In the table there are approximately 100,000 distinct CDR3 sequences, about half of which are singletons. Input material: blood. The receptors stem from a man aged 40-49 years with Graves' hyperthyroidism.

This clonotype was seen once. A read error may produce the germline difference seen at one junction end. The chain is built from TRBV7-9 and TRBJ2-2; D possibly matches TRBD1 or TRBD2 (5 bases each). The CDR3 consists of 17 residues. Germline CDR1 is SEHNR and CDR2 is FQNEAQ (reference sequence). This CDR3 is CASSQVLIGTHTGELVF. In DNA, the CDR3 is TGTGCCAGCAGCCAAGTGTTGATTGGGACCCACACTGGGGAGCTGGTTTTT.

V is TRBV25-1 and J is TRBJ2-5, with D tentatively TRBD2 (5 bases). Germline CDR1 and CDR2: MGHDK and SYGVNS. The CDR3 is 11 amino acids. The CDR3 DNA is TGTGCTACAAGGACTCAAGAGACCCAGTACTTC. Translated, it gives CATRTQETQYF.

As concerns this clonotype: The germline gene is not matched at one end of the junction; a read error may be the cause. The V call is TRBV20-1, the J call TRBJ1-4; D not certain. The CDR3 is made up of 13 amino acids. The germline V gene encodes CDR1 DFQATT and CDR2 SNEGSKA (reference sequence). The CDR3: CSAREGINEKLFF. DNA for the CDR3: TGCAGTGCTAGAGAAGGGATTAATGAAAAGCTGTTTTTT.

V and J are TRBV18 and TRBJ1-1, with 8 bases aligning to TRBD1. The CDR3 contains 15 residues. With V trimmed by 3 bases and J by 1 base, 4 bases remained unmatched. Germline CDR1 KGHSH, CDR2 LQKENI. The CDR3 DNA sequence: TGTGCCAGCTCACCCAGGACAGGGAAGAACACTGAAGCTTTCTTT. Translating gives CASSPRTGKNTEAFF.

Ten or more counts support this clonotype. CDR3 nucleotides: TGTGCCAGCAACCCCGACGGTAGCTCCTACGAGCAGTACTTC. It codes for CASNPDGSSYEQYF. V is TRBV6-5 and J is TRBJ2-7; no definite D call. Trimming took off 7 bases at V and 0 bases at J, with 13 bases between the two ends. The CDR3 totals 14 residues. Germline-derived CDR1 and CDR2 are MNHEY and SVGAGI.

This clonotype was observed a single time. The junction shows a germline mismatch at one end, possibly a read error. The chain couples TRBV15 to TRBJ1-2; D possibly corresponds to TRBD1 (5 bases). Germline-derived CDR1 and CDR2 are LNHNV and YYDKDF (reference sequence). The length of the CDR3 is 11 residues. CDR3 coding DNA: TGTGCCACCAGCAGAGATCGGGGCTATTCCTTC. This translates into CATSRDRGYSF.

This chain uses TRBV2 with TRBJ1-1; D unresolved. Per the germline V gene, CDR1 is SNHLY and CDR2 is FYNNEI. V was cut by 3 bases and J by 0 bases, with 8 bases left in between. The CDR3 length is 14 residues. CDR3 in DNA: TGTGCCAGCAGTGAGGGCCGGGTGAACACTGAAGCTTTCTTT. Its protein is CASSEGRVNTEAFF.

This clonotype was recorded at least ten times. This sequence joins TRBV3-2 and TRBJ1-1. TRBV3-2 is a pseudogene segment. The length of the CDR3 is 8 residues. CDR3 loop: CALGGAFF. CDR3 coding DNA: TGTGCCCTCGGAGGGGCTTTCTTT.